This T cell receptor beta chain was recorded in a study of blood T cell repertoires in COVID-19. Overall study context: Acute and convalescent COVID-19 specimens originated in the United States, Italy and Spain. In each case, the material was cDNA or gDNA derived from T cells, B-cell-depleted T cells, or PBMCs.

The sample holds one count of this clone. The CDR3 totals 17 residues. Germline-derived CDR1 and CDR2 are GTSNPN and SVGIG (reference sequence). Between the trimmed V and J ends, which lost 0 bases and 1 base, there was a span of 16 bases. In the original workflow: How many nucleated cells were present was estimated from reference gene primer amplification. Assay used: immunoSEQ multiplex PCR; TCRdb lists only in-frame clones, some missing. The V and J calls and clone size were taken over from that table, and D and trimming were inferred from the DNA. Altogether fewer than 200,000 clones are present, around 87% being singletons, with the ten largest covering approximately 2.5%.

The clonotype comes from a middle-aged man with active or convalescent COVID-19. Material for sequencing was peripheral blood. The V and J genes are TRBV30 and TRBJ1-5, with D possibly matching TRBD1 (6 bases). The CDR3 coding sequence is TGTGCCTGGAGTGTGGGTTTTTCAGGGGAGAGCAATCAGCCCCAGCATTTT. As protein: CAWSVGFSGESNQPQHF.